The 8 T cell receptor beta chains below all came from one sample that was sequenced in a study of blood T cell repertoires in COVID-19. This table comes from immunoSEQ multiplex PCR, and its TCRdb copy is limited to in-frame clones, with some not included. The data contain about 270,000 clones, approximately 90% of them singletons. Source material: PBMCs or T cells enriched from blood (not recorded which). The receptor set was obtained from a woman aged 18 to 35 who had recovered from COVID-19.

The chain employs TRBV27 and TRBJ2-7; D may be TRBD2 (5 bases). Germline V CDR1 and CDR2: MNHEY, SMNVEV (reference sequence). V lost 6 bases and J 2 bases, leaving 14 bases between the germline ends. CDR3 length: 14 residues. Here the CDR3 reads CASSRPGSTYEQYF. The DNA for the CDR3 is TGTGCCAGCAGCCGTCCTGGGAGTACCTACGAGCAGTACTTC.

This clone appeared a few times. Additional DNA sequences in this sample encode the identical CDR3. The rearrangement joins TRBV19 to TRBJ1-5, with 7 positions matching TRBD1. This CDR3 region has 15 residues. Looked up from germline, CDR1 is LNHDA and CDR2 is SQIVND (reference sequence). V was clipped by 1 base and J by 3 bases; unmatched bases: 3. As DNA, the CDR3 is TGTGCCAGTAGTATAGTGGGACAGTCCAATCAGCCCCAGCATTTT. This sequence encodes CASSIVGQSNQPQHF.

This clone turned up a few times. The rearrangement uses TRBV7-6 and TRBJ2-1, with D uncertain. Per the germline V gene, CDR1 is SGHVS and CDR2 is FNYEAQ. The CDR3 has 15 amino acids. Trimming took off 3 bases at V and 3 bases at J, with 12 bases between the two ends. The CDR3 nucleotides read TGTGCCAGCAGCTTCGGAGCTGCCGACTACAATGAGCAGTTCTTC. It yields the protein CASSFGAADYNEQFF.

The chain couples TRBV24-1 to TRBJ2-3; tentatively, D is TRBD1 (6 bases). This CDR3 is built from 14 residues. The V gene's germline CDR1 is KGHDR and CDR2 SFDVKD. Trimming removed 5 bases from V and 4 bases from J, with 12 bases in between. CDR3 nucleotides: TGTGCCACCAGTGCCAGGGGTTCATCAGATACGCAGTATTTT. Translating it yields CATSARGSSDTQYF.

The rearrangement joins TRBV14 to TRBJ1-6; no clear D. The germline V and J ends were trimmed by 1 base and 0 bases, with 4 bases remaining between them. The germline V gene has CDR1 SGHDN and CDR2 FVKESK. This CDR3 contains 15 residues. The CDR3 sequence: CASSQGLSYNSPLHF. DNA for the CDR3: TGTGCCAGCAGCCAAGGTCTCTCCTATAATTCACCCCTCCACTTT.

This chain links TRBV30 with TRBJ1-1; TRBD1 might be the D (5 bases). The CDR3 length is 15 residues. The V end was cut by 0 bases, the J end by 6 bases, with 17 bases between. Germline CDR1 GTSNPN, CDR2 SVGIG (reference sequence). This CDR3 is CAWSVPAVWGAEAFF. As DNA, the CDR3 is TGTGCCTGGAGTGTACCTGCCGTGTGGGGCGCTGAAGCTTTCTTT.

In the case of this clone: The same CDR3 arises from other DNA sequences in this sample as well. The CDR3 protein is CASSRDRGYEQYF. The CDR3 DNA reads as TGTGCCAGCAGCCGGGACAGGGGGTACGAGCAGTACTTC. This chain joins TRBV12-3 or TRBV12-4 and TRBJ2-7; 11 bases match TRBD1. The junction had 2 bases not matched to a gene; V was cut back by 6 bases and J by 4 bases. This CDR3 is 13 amino acids long.

This CDR3 is CASSQALAGGPGTDTQYF. CDR3 sequence (DNA): TGTGCCAGCAGCCAAGCGCTAGCGGGGGGGCCGGGCACAGATACGCAGTATTTT. V and J are TRBV4-2 and TRBJ2-3, with TRBD2 identical over 12 bases. The CDR3 sequence is 18 residues long. CDR1 is LGHNA, CDR2 YNFKEQ, per germline. J was trimmed by 1 base and V by 1 base; bases with no gene match: 6.